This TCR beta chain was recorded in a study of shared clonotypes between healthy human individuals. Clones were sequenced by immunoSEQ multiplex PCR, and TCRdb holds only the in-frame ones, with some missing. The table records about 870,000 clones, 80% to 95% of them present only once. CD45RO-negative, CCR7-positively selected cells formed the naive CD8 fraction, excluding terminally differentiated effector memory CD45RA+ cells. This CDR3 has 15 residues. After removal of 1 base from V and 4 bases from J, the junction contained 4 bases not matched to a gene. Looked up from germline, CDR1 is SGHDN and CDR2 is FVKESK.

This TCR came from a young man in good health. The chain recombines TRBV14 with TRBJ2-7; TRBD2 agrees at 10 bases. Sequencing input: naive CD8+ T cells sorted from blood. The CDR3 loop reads CASSQASGRAYEQYF. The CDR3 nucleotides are TGTGCCAGCAGCCAAGCCAGCGGGAGGGCTTACGAGCAGTACTTC.